The source of this T cell receptor beta chain is a study of early T cells in non-severe SARS-CoV-2 infection. Turning to the study itself: Chains from this unsorted whole-blood bulk RNA could not be paired.

The length of the CDR3 is 14 residues. With 5 bases clipped from V and 6 bases from J, the junction kept 9 bases outside the gene matches. Germline assignment: CDR1 DFQATT and CDR2 SNEGSKA (reference sequence). Overall study results and limits: VDJdb matching skewed toward anti-spike CD8 responses, missing private and CD4 specificities.

Unique molecular identifier tags were affixed to discrete cDNA molecules. Each CDR3 protein is one row after TCRdb ran MiXCR on the 5' RACE reads. The sample gives 75,000 to 100,000 distinct CDR3 sequences, about 15% of which show up once; 4.5% to 7% is in the top ten. This clonotype showed up just a few times. Antigen specificity is unknown. The sequenced material came from whole blood. The sequence derives from an adult who was a healthcare worker with PCR-confirmed SARS-CoV-2 infection or an uninfected control (not recorded which). The V call is TRBV20-1, the J call TRBJ2-2; 7 bases are shared with TRBD1. CDR3 DNA sequence: TGCAGTGCTCGGACAGGAGGCTTGTCCGGGGAGCTGTTTTTT. Residues: CSARTGGLSGELFF.